The clone carrying this T cell receptor (beta chain) was recorded a few times. The CDR3 has 15 residues. Germline assignment: CDR1 LGHNA and CDR2 YNFKEQ. The data were obtained in a study of shared T cell receptors in the human thymus. The data were produced by immunoSEQ multiplex PCR, yet TCRdb's version contains in-frame clones alone and is incomplete. Found here are under 850,000 clones, approximately 88% of them singletons; the top ten hold 0.008% to 0.011%. The data also belong to a second study, concerning human thymus T cells. That paper states: Use of V and J genes seemed skewed within the thymic and blood repertoires. Thymic repertoires from unrelated individuals overlapped highly, related research reported.

The chain has TRBV4-2 and TRBJ2-5; no clear D gene. The last part of the DNA fits TRBJ2-7 better; the J call may be wrong. The sample consisted of thymocytes. The source of this sequence is a boy in the first two years of life with a congenital heart defect. The CDR3 sequence: CASSQEWAPTYEQYF. For the CDR3, the DNA is TGTGCCAGCAGCCAAGAGTGGGCCCCAACCTACGAGCAGTACTTC.